This entry lists 10 T cell receptor beta chains sequenced from one sample in a study of neurological immune-mediated disorders. TCRdb re-called the 5' RACE reads with MiXCR, one entry per CDR3 protein. The sample holds 50,000 to 70,000 distinct CDR3 sequences, roughly 13% seen once. Material for sequencing was PBMCs. The receptors were sampled from a woman aged 55-70 years with HTLV-1-associated myelopathy (HAM/TSP).

At least ten counts were recorded for this clonotype. The chain couples TRBV4-1 to TRBJ2-7; D is perhaps TRBD1 or TRBD2 (5 bases each). The V end was cut by 5 bases, the J end by 0 bases, with 14 bases between. This CDR3 is built from 15 residues. The germline V gene has CDR1 MGHRA and CDR2 YSYEKL. The CDR3, as DNA: TGCGCCAGCAGCTTACGGGACCGTAGCTCCTACGAGCAGTACTTC. It codes for CASSLRDRSSYEQYF.

The chain couples TRBV7-9 to TRBJ2-2; 9 bases map to TRBD1. This CDR3 is 15 amino acids long. Looked up from germline, CDR1 is SEHNR and CDR2 is FQNEAQ (reference sequence). The V and J ends lost 9 bases and 5 bases, in that order; junction bases with no gene match: 10. The CDR3 is CASSPRQGGTGELFF. CDR3 nucleotide sequence: TGTGCCAGTAGTCCGCGACAGGGGGGGACCGGGGAGCTGTTTTTT.

This clonotype showed up many times. The chain uses TRBV7-3 and TRBJ2-1; D uncertain. Trimming pared 5 bases from V and 9 bases from J, leaving 14 bases between. This CDR3 region has 13 residues. Germline-derived CDR1 and CDR2 are SGHTA and FQGTGA. CDR3 residues: CASSPLGGGEQFF. CDR3 DNA: TGTGCCAGCAGCCCCCTAGGTGGCGGTGAGCAGTTCTTC.

This clonotype was detected ten times or more. The chain carries TRBV29-1 and TRBJ1-1, with TRBD1 as a possible D gene (6 bases). V was shortened by 7 bases and J by 5 bases, with 14 bases between the two germline ends. CDR3 size: 12 residues. Germline values: CDR1 SQVTM, CDR2 ANQGSEA. CDR3 in DNA: TGCAGCGCCTGGAGGGGGGGGACTGAAGCTTTCTTT. This translates into CSAWRGGTEAFF. Drawing the rest from reference TRBV29-1 and TRBJ1-1, the complete variable domain is SAVISQKPSRDICQRGTSLTIQCQVDSQVTMMFWYRQQPGQSLTLIATANQGSEATYESGFVIDKFPISRPNLTFSTLTVSNMSPEDSSIYLCSAWRGGTEAFFGQGTRLTVV.

Ten or more counts support this clonotype. V usage is TRBV24-1 and J usage is TRBJ1-4; 9 positions match TRBD1. CDR1 is KGHDR and CDR2 is SFDVKD in the germline V gene. This CDR3 is built from 14 residues. Losses at the gene ends were 5 bases for V and 7 bases for J; bases not matched to a gene: 4. The CDR3 sequence: CATSGQGEGEKLFF. The CDR3 DNA reads TGTGCCACCAGTGGACAGGGGGAAGGTGAAAAACTGTTTTTT.

Many counts were recorded for this clonotype. The CDR3 is CASSQESGRNQRERHEQYF. CDR3 sequence (DNA): TGCGCCAGCAGCCAAGAGTCGGGTCGGAACCAGCGGGAAAGACACGAGCAGTACTTC. The chain uses TRBV4-1 and TRBJ2-7, with 7 bases aligning to TRBD2. The CDR3 is 19 residues long. V shed 0 bases, J shed 5 bases, and the junction held 19 bases outside the gene matches. Germline CDR1 MGHRA, CDR2 YSYEKL.

To note about this clonotype: Possible read error: a much larger clone is one base away. The rearrangement joins TRBV27 to TRBJ2-5; 7 bases line up with TRBD2. The germline V gene encodes CDR1 MNHEY and CDR2 SMNVEV (reference sequence). The CDR3 loop spans 15 amino acids. CDR3 DNA: TGTGCCAGCAGTCGTGACGGGGGGTGGCAAGGGACCCAGTACTTC. Translated, it gives CASSRDGGWQGTQYF.

This clonotype came up many times. The chain joins TRBV20-1 to TRBJ2-1, with a possible D match to TRBD1 (5 bases). Per the germline V gene, CDR1 is DFQATT and CDR2 is SNEGSKA (reference sequence). The CDR3 runs 15 residues. V lost 0 bases and J 2 bases, leaving 11 bases between the germline ends. In DNA, the CDR3 is TGCAGTGCTAGAGATCTAGGGGTAGCCTACAATGAGCAGTTCTTC. Translation: CSARDLGVAYNEQFF.

The rearrangement links TRBV25-1 to TRBJ1-3; unclear D gene. Trimming cost V 10 bases and J 0 bases, with 19 bases left between them. This CDR3 region has 16 residues. Germline V gene data show CDR1 as MGHDK and CDR2 as SYGVNS. The DNA of the CDR3 is TGTGCCATTAGTGGTTTTTCGGGATCCTCTGGAAACACCATATATTTT. Protein sequence: CAISGFSGSSGNTIYF.

The chain has TRBV12-3 or TRBV12-4 and TRBJ2-1; 8 bases align to TRBD2. This CDR3 contains 14 residues. Trimming at V came to 8 bases and at J to 1 base, leaving 4 bases not matched to a gene. In DNA form, the CDR3 reads TGTGCCAGCCCCTCGGGGGGGTCCTACAATGAGCAGTTCTTC. This sequence encodes CASPSGGSYNEQFF.